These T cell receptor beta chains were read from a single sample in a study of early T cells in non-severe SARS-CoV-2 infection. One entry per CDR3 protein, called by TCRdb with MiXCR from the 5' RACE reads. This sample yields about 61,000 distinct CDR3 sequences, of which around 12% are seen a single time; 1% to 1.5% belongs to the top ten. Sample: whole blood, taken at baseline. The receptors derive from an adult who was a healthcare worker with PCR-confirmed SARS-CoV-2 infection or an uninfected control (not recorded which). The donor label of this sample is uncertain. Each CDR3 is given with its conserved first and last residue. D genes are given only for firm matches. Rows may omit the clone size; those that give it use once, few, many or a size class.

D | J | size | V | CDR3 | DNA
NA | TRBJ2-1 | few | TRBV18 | CASSPPAGDEQFF | TGTGCCAGCTCACCACCGGCAGGGGATGAGCAGTTCTTC
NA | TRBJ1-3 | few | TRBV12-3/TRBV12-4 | CASSFEVGNSLSSGNTIYF | TGTGCCAGCAGTTTCGAGGTTGGGAACAGTTTGAGTTCTGGAAACACCATATATTTT
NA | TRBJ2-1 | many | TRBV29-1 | CSVGLRANHNYNEQFF | TGCAGCGTTGGATTAAGGGCCAACCATAACTACAATGAGCAGTTCTTC
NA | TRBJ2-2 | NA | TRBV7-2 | CASSMGLTNTGELFF | TGTGCCAGCAGCATGGGACTCACGAACACCGGGGAGCTGTTTTTT
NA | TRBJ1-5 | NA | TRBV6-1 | CASSEFVGAYSNQPQHF | TGTGCCAGCAGTGAATTCGTGGGGGCTTATAGCAATCAGCCCCAGCATTTT
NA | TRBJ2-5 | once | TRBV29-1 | CSVGQQETQYF | TGCAGCGTTGGGCAGCAAGAGACCCAGTACTTC
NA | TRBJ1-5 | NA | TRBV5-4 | CASSLQGGQPQHF | TGTGCCAGCAGCTTGCAAGGGGGTCAGCCCCAGCATTTT
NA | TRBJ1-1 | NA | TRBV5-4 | CASSLAIAGNTEAFF | TGTGCCAGCAGCTTGGCCATTGCAGGGAACACTGAAGCTTTCTTT
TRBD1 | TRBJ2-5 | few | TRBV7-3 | CASSLTQGAMQETQYF | TGTGCCAGCAGCTTAACCCAGGGGGCTATGCAAGAGACCCAGTACTTC
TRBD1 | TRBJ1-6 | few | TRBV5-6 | CASSGGQGVWNSPLHF | TGTGCCAGCAGCGGCGGACAGGGGGTGTGGAATTCACCCCTCCACTTT
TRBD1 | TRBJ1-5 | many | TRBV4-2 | CASSQGTGLDQPQHF | TGTGCCAGCAGCCAGGGGACAGGGCTCGATCAGCCCCAGCATTTT
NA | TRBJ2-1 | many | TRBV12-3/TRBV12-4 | CASSSAQGSSYNEQFF | TGTGCCAGCAGTTCTGCACAGGGTTCCTCCTACAATGAGCAGTTCTTC
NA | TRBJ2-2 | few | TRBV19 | CASSIRSANTGELFF | TGTGCCAGTAGTATTAGGTCAGCGAACACCGGGGAGCTGTTTTTT
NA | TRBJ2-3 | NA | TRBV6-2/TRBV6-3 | CASIGILRASEADTQYF | TGTGCCAGCATTGGGATATTAAGGGCTAGCGAGGCAGATACGCAGTATTTT
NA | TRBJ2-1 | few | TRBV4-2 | CASSQGTRDNEQFF | TGTGCCAGCAGCCAAGGGACGAGAGACAATGAGCAGTTCTTC
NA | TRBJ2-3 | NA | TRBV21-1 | CASSKSRDPRVCTQYF | TGTGCCAGCAGCAAATCCCGGGATCCCCGAGTTTGTACGCAGTATTTT
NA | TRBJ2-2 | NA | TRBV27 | CASRGWGMNTGELFF | TGTGCCAGCAGGGGGTGGGGGATGAACACCGGGGAGCTGTTTTTT
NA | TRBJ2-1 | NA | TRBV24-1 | CATSDSTLETRSVDEQFF | TGTGCCACCAGTGATTCGACCTTAGAGACTAGATCGGTCGATGAGCAGTTCTTC
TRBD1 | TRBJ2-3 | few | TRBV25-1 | CASSDHGQGPDTQYF | TGTGCCAGCAGTGACCACGGACAGGGCCCAGATACGCAGTATTTT
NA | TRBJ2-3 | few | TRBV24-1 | CAKPRDADTQYF | TGTGCCAAACCAAGGGATGCAGATACGCAGTATTTT
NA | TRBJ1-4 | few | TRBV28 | CASSPQLGSGEKLFF | TGTGCCAGCAGTCCCCAACTTGGAAGCGGCGAAAAACTGTTTTTT
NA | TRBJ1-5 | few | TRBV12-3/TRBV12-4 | CASSFEGWSNQPQHF | TGTGCCAGCAGTTTTGAGGGCTGGAGCAATCAGCCCCAGCATTTT
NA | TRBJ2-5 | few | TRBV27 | CASGTRSETQYF | TGTGCCAGCGGCACTCGGTCGGAGACCCAGTACTTC
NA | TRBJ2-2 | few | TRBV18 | CASSPPRLDNTGELFF | TGTGCCAGCTCACCACCCAGGCTTGACAACACCGGGGAGCTTTTTTTT
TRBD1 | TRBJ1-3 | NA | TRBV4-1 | CASSNFAGGSGNTIYF | TGCGCCAGCAGCAATTTTGCAGGGGGCTCTGGAAACACCATATATTTT
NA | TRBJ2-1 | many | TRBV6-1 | CASMGGGYNEQFF | TGTGCCAGCATGGGGGGAGGCTACAATGAGCAGTTCTTC
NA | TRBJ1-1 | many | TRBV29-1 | CSVENRDLKAFF | TGCAGCGTCGAAAACCGGGATTTAAAAGCTTTCTTT
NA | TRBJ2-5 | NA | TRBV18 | CASSLQDRPKTQYF | TGTGCCAGCTCACTCCAAGACAGGCCCAAGACCCAGTACTTC
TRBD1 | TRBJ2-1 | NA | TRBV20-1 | CSARGQGSSYNEQFF | TGCAGTGCTAGGGGACAGGGTTCATCCTACAATGAGCAGTTCTTC
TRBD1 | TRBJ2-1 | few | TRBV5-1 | CASSLGTGTKEQFF | TGCGCCAGCAGCTTGGGGACAGGGACGAAAGAGCAGTTCTTC
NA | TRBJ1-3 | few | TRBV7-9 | CASSYDTPIDTIYF | TGTGCCAGCAGCTACGACACCCCCATCGACACCATATATTTT
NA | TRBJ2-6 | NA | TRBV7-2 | CASSKKEYSGANVLTF | TGTGCCAGCAGCAAGAAAGAGTACTCTGGGGCCAACGTCCTGACTTTC
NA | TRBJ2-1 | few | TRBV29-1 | CSVEGSRGRLFNEQFF | TGCAGCGTTGAAGGATCGAGAGGGCGCCTCTTCAATGAGCAGTTCTTC
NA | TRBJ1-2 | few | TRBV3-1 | CASSQGPGQHYGYTF | TGTGCCAGCAGCCAAGGGCCAGGTCAACACTATGGCTACACCTTC
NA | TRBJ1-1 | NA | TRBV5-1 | CASSLAAAMNTEAFF | TGCGCCAGCAGCTTGGCTGCAGCCATGAACACTGAAGCTTTCTTT
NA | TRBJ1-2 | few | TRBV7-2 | CASRSQASYGYTF | TGTGCCAGCAGGTCGCAGGCATCCTATGGCTACACCTTC
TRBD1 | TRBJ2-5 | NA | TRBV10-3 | CAISEADREETQYF | TGTGCCATCAGTGAGGCGGACAGGGAAGAGACCCAGTACTTC
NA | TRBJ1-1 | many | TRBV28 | CASTQFGSQGAEAFF | TGTGCCAGCACTCAATTCGGATCGCAGGGTGCTGAAGCTTTCTTT
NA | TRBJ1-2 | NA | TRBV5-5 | CASSLAGSYGYTF | TGTGCCAGCAGCTTGGCAGGGTCCTATGGCTACACCTTC
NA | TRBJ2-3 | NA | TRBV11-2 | CASSLDRHMTNTQYF | TGTGCCAGCAGCTTAGATCGTCATATGACCAATACGCAGTATTTT
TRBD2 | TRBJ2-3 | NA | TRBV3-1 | CASSQVSGGQSTDTQYF | TGTGCCAGCAGCCAAGTTAGCGGGGGGCAGAGCACAGATACGCAGTATTTT
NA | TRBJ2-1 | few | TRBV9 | CASSVASGTYNEQFF | TGTGCCAGCAGCGTAGCTTCCGGGACCTACAATGAGCAGTTCTTC
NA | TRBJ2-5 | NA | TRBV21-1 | CASSRGVESITGRETQYF | TGTGCCAGCAGCAGGGGGGTCGAAAGTATCACGGGAAGAGAGACCCAGTACTTC
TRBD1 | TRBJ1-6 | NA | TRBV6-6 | CASNMGDRGSDSPLHF | TGTGCCAGCAATATGGGAGACAGGGGTAGTGACTCACCCCTCCACTTT
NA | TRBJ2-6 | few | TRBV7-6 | CASSPGLFKGTSGANVLTF | TGTGCCAGCAGCCCGGGGCTGTTTAAGGGGACGTCGGGGGCCAACGTCCTGACTTTC
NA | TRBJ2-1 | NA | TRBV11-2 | CASSADSLGEQFF | TGTGCCAGCAGCGCGGACTCCCTCGGGGAGCAGTTCTTC
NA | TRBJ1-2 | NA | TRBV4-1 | CASSQVVLVPSYGYTF | TGCGCCAGCAGCCAAGTCGTTCTGGTCCCAAGTTATGGCTACACCTTC
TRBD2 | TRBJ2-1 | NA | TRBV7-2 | CASSLAYSLAGGNEQFF | TGTGCCAGCAGCTTAGCGTATTCACTAGCGGGGGGGAATGAGCAGTTCTTC
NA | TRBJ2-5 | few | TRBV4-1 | CASSRSPDSQETQYF | TGCGCCAGCAGCCGCTCCCCGGACTCCCAAGAGACCCAGTACTTC
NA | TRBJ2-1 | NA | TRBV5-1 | CARKAAIEQFF | TGCGCCAGAAAAGCAGCTATAGAGCAGTTCTTC
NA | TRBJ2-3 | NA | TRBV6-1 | CASDRDSDTQYF | TGTGCCAGCGACAGAGACTCCGATACGCAGTATTTT
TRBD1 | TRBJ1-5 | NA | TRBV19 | CASSIFGTGNSNQPQHF | TGTGCCAGTAGTATATTTGGGACAGGGAATAGCAATCAGCCCCAGCATTTT
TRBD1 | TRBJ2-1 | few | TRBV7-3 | CASSSAGTGRYEQFF | TGTGCCAGCAGCTCCGCCGGGACAGGCCGCTATGAGCAGTTCTTC
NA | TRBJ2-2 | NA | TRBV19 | CASNTGRNTGELFF | TGTGCCAGTAATACGGGGCGGAACACCGGGGAGCTGTTTTTT
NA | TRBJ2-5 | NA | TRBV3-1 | CASSSAWGAQETQYF | TGTGCCAGCAGCTCTGCGTGGGGGGCACAAGAGACCCAGTACTTC
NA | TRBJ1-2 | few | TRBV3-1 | CASSPGITGRYGYTF | TGTGCCAGCAGCCCCGGGATCACGGGGCGCTATGGCTACACCTTC
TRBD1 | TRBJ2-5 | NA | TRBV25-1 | CASSATGYETQYF | TGTGCCAGCAGCGCGACAGGGTACGAGACCCAGTACTTC
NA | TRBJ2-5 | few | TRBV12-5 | CASGNGAQETQYF | TGTGCTAGTGGGAACGGGGCCCAAGAGACCCAGTACTTC